This TCR beta chain was recorded in a study of molecular identifiers for immune sequencing clone quantification. Overall study: Five aliquots were made in replicates from the RNA of 20,000 or 100,000 naive CD8 cells, and four were sequenced.

General study results and limits: Effector cells had over 99% of their molecules in clones above 20 RNA copies, while naive cells had under 1%.

TCRdb re-called the PCR reads through MiXCR, storing one row per CDR3 protein. The sample shows more than 550,000 distinct CDR3 sequences, about 25% of them seen only once. With respect to this clonotype: What it binds is not known. Being one base from a much bigger clone, this may be a read error. Here the CDR3 omits its conserved ending phenylalanine or tryptophan, so a read error is the likely source.

Germline V gene data show CDR1 as LGHNA and CDR2 as YSLEER. The CDR3 spans 15 residues. Deletions cut 4 bases from V and 0 bases from J, with 9 bases between. Sorted cells numbering 20,000 to 1,000,000, with 10%, 30% or 50% RNA, yielded the naive CD8 libraries. Naive CD8 T cells were sorted, and the gate applied was CD8+CD4-CCR7+CD45RA+. Sample: naive CD8+ T cells from blood, with Jurkat cell RNA spiked in. Subset: FACS-sorted CD8+CD4-CCR7+CD45RA+ naive T cells. The genes are TRBV4-3 and TRBJ1-4; the D gene is possibly TRBD1 (5 bases). The receptor was derived from a human donor in good health. Some libraries in this study had Jurkat cell RNA spiked in. The CDR3 spells CASSRYRTTNEKLFL. In nucleotides, the CDR3 is TGCGCCAGCAGCCGGTACAGGACAACTAATGAAAAACTGTTTCTT.